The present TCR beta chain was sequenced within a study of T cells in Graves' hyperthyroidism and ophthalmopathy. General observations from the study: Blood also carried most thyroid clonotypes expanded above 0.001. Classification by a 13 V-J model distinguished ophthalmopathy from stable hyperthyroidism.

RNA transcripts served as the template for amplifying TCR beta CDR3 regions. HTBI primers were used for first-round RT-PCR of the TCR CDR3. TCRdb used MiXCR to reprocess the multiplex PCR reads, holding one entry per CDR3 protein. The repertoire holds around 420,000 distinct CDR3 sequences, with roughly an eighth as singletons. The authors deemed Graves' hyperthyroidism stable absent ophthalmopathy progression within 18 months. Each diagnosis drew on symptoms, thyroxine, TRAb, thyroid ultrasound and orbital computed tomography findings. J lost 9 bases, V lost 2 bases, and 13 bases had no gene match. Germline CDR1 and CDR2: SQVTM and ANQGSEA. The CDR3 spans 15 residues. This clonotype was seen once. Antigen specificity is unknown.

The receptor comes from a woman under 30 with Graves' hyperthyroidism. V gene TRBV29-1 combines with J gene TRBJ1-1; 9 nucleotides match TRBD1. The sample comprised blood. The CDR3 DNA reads TGCAGCGTTGAAATTCGAGTGTCCGGGACAGGGAAAGCTTTCTTT. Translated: CSVEIRVSGTGKAFF.